Below are 21 T cell receptor beta chains sequenced from a single sample in a study of T-cell reconstitution after alpha-beta-depleted transplantation in children (dated by TCRdb to about 2016). Library creation used PCR. These reads were obtained on an Illumina HiSeq 2500. Molecular barcoding was employed in the preparation of TCR libraries, with unique molecular identifiers being used to normalize TCRbeta repertoire quantification. The raw public data were reprocessed by TCRdb itself: fastp quality trimming at Q25, MiXCR clonotype calling, in-frame beta chains only. A single entry per CDR3 protein holds the most common genes and DNA from its merged rows. For this sample the table gives some 590,000 distinct CDR3 sequences, of which more than 9% were detected only once. Less than 4.5% of the sample is in the top ten clones. The starting material was PBMCs from the stem cell graft donor, obtained from the stem cell graft. Receptors originate from a human donor who donated a stem cell graft to a child with acute myeloid leukemia.

The chain carries TRBV3-1 and TRBJ1-5; tentatively, D is TRBD1 (5 bases). Germline-derived CDR1 and CDR2 are LGHDT and YNNKEL (reference sequence). Trimming took 5 bases from V and 5 from J, leaving 13 bases between them. The CDR3 sequence is 14 residues long. The CDR3: CASSGAGTYQPQHF. CDR3 nucleotides: TGTGCCAGCAGCGGGGCAGGGACTTATCAGCCCCAGCATTTT.

The chain is built from TRBV3-1 and TRBJ1-4; no clear D. The CDR3 has 18 amino acids. Germline CDR1 is LGHDT and CDR2 is YNNKEL (reference sequence). V lost 2 bases to trimming and J lost 2 bases, with 18 bases between them. In DNA, the CDR3 is TGTGCCAGCAGCCAACGGGGAGGCTCGACGGGGACTAATGAAAAACTGTTTTTT. Translated: CASSQRGGSTGTNEKLFF.

In this sample, this clonotype turned up many times. The chain employs TRBV12-3 or TRBV12-4 and TRBJ1-3, with TRBD1 matching over 10 bases. V dropped 5 bases and J dropped 4; count of bases not matched to a gene: 2. This CDR3 comprises 14 residues. CDR3 region: CASSRTGGGNTIYF. The CDR3, as DNA: TGTGCCAGCAGTCGGACAGGGGGGGGAAACACCATATATTTT.

The chain employs TRBV9 and TRBJ1-1, with D tentatively TRBD1 (5 bases). Trimming pared 2 bases from V and 2 bases from J, leaving 13 bases between. The CDR3 contains 15 residues. The germline V gene encodes CDR1 SGDLS and CDR2 YYNGEE. CDR3 DNA sequence: TGTGCCAGCAGCGTTCACCAGGGAGGAAACACTGAAGCTTTCTTT. Translation gives CASSVHQGGNTEAFF.

This clonotype was seen a few times. The chain employs TRBV7-8 and TRBJ2-1; unclear D gene. Trimming removed 3 bases from V and 0 bases from J, with 9 bases in between. Germline V gene sequence: CDR1 SGHVS, CDR2 FQNEAQ. This CDR3 comprises 15 residues. CDR3 DNA: TGTGCCAGCAGCTTCCGAGCCGGCTCCTACAATGAGCAGTTCTTC. This translates into CASSFRAGSYNEQFF. Full variable domain (rest looked up from reference TRBV7-8 and TRBJ2-1): GAGVSQSPRYKVAKRGQDVALRCDPISGHVSLFWYQQALGQGPEFLTYFQNEAQLDKSGLPSDRFFAERPEGSVSTLKIQRTQQEDSAVYLCASSFRAGSYNEQFFGPGTRLTVL.

This clonotype was picked up many times. The chain employs TRBV7-2 and TRBJ2-3, with a possible D match to TRBD1 (6 bases). The CDR3 has 13 amino acids. V was cut by 5 bases and J by 1 base, with 7 bases left in between. CDR1 and CDR2 (germline): SGHTA, FQGNSA. The CDR3: CASSRQGTDTQYF. CDR3 DNA: TGTGCCAGCAGCCGACAGGGCACAGATACGCAGTATTTT.

The chain recombines TRBV5-1 with TRBJ2-5; no clear D. Germline CDR1 and CDR2: SGHRS and YFSETQ. The CDR3 spans 13 residues. Trimming removed 2 bases from V and 2 bases from J, with 7 bases in between. The CDR3 coding sequence is TGCGCCAGCAGCTTTTGGTTACAAGAGACCCAGTACTTC. Protein: CASSFWLQETQYF.

This clonotype was detected ten times or more. V gene TRBV3-1 combines with J gene TRBJ2-1; 9 bases align to TRBD1. Germline V gene data show CDR1 as LGHDT and CDR2 as YNNKEL (reference sequence). This CDR3 has 15 residues. The junction had 6 bases not matched to a gene; V was cut back by 5 bases and J by 4 bases. The CDR3 bases are TGTGCCAGCAGCGAGACAGGGGGTAGATACAATGAGCAGTTCTTC. Translating it yields CASSETGGRYNEQFF.

The V call is TRBV30, the J call TRBJ2-7; D could derive from TRBD1 or TRBD2 (6 bases each). Germline V CDR1 and CDR2: GTSNPN, SVGIG (reference sequence). The CDR3 spans 15 residues. V was shortened by 4 bases and J by 0 bases, with 16 bases between the two germline ends. The CDR3 region is CAWTFPRGVSYEQYF. The CDR3 nucleotides are TGTGCCTGGACCTTCCCGAGGGGGGTCTCCTACGAGCAGTACTTC.

This clonotype has ten or more counts. The rearrangement uses TRBV15 and TRBJ2-3, with unresolved D. Germline V gene sequence: CDR1 LNHNV, CDR2 YYDKDF (reference sequence). V lost 0 bases and J lost 6, with 7 bases in between. This CDR3 is 13 amino acids long. CDR3 nucleotide sequence: TGTGCCACCAGCAGAGATTTTTTTGATACGCAGTATTTT. Translation gives CATSRDFFDTQYF.

The table lists this clonotype with many counts. The chain employs TRBV7-9 and TRBJ2-5; 9 bases agree with TRBD2. The germline gives CDR1 SEHNR, CDR2 FQNEAQ (reference sequence). The trim removed 5 bases at V and 5 bases at J, leaving 3 bases unmatched. This CDR3 has 13 amino acids. CDR3 DNA sequence: TGTGCCAGCAGCGATAGCGGGAGCGAGACCCAGTACTTC. Translating gives CASSDSGSETQYF.

This clonotype was observed a handful of times. V is TRBV20-1 and J is TRBJ2-1, with 7 bases identical to TRBD2. The CDR3 is 11 amino acids. Germline V gene sequence: CDR1 DFQATT, CDR2 SNEGSKA (reference sequence). Written as DNA, the CDR3 is TGCGGGGCTAGCGGATACAATGAGCAGTTCTTC. Translated, it gives CGASGYNEQFF.

The chain combines TRBV7-2 with TRBJ2-1, with a weak D call TRBD2 (5 bases). Trimming cost V 8 bases and J 1 base, with 12 bases left between them. This CDR3 has 14 amino acids. Germline loops: CDR1 SGHTA, CDR2 FQGNSA. CDR3 nucleotide sequence: TGTGCCAGCCACATTGGAGGTTCCTACAATGAGCAGTTCTTC. Protein sequence: CASHIGGSYNEQFF.

This clonotype was observed a few times. The chain couples TRBV9 to TRBJ2-3, with 7 bases that match TRBD1. From germline, CDR1 is SGDLS and CDR2 YYNGEE. V gave up 4 bases and J gave up 2 bases; unmatched junction bases: 7. The CDR3 sequence is 15 residues long. Here the CDR3 reads CASSPYRGTTDTQYF. The CDR3 DNA follows: TGTGCCAGCAGCCCCTACAGGGGAACCACAGATACGCAGTATTTT. The entire variable domain, with the rest obtained from reference TRBV9 and TRBJ2-3, is as follows: DSGVTQTPKHLITATGQRVTLRCSPRSGDLSVYWYQQSLDQGLQFLIQYYNGEERAKGNILERFSAQQFPDLHSELNLSSLELGDSALYFCASSPYRGTTDTQYFGPGTRLTVL.

The sample holds a few counts of this clonotype. The V call is TRBV20-1, the J call TRBJ1-3; D may be TRBD1 (5 bases). Trimming pared 2 bases from V and 0 bases from J, leaving 11 bases between. The germline V gene encodes CDR1 DFQATT and CDR2 SNEGSKA (reference sequence). There are 15 residues in the CDR3. CDR3 protein: CSARSHQGSGNTIYF. The CDR3 DNA follows: TGCAGTGCTAGATCTCACCAGGGCTCTGGAAACACCATATATTTT.

This sequence joins TRBV6-5 and TRBJ2-7, with a weak D call TRBD1 (6 bases). V was clipped by 0 bases and J by 4 bases, with 13 bases between them. The germline V gene has CDR1 MNHEY and CDR2 SVGAGI. This CDR3 region has 15 residues. Written as DNA, the CDR3 is TGTGCCAGCAGTTACTCTCGGACAGCTACTTACGAGCAGTACTTC. Protein: CASSYSRTATYEQYF.

This chain connects TRBV6-2 or TRBV6-3 to TRBJ2-1; 10 bases match TRBD2. V was clipped by 5 bases and J by 10 bases; unmatched bases: 11. The CDR3 length is 15 residues. CDR1 is MNHEY and CDR2 is SVGEGT in the germline V gene. The CDR3 bases are TGTGCCAGCAGTCTACTAGCGGGGCGCACCACGGAGCAGTTCTTC. As protein: CASSLLAGRTTEQFF.

This clonotype has more than one count but fewer than ten. V gene TRBV4-3 combines with J gene TRBJ1-4; D is possibly TRBD1 (6 bases). V was cut by 2 bases and J by 0 bases, with 7 bases left in between. In germline, CDR1 is LGHNA, CDR2 YSLEER. This CDR3 is 15 amino acids long. DNA of the CDR3: TGCGCCAGCAGCCAAACAGGGACAACTAATGAAAAACTGTTTTTT. Translation: CASSQTGTTNEKLFF.

This clonotype has more than one count but fewer than ten. The chain is built from TRBV5-6 and TRBJ2-1, with D perhaps matching TRBD1 or TRBD2 (5 bases each). The length of the CDR3 is 14 residues. V lost 4 bases and J 4 bases, leaving 12 bases between the germline ends. Germline V gene data show CDR1 as SGHDT and CDR2 as YYEEEE. CDR3 residues: CASSPGTHYNEQFF. CDR3 bases: TGTGCCAGCAGCCCCGGGACCCATTACAATGAGCAGTTCTTC.

The chain has TRBV4-3 and TRBJ2-3; 9 positions match TRBD2. The V and J ends lost 2 bases and 4 bases, in that order; junction bases with no gene match: 7. The CDR3 sequence is 16 residues long. Germline values: CDR1 LGHNA, CDR2 YSLEER. The CDR3, as DNA: TGCGCCAGCAGCCAATCGGAGATAGCGGGAGCAGATACGCAGTATTTT. Its protein product is CASSQSEIAGADTQYF.

In this sample, this clonotype turned up a few times. CDR3 amino acids: CASKGGHTGELFF. Written as DNA, the CDR3 is TGTGCCAGCAAAGGGGGACACACCGGGGAGCTGTTTTTT. The chain couples TRBV14 to TRBJ2-2, with D maybe TRBD1 (6 bases). Trimming cost V 7 bases and J 3 bases, with 9 bases left between them. CDR1 is SGHDN and CDR2 is FVKESK in the germline V gene. The CDR3 totals 13 residues.